This TCR beta chain appears in the sequencing data of a study of cytomegalovirus exposure and HLA in healthy donors. V was clipped by 8 bases and J by 0 bases; unmatched bases: 5. The CDR3 extends over 15 amino acids. The germline gives CDR1 MDHEN, CDR2 SYDVKM. Primers: 60 Vbeta forward and 13 Jbeta reverse. This table comes from immunoSEQ multiplex PCR, and its TCRdb copy is limited to in-frame clones, with some not included. The data hold approximately 130,000 clones, with 75% to 85% observed a single time. This TCR was recovered from a man in his forties or fifties in good health and CMV-seronegative. The sequencing input was PBMCs. This chain links TRBV28 with TRBJ2-1, with 9 positions matching TRBD2. For the CDR3, the DNA is TGTGCCAGCCCGAGCGGGGGGAACTCCTACAATGAGCAGTTCTTC. Its protein product is CASPSGGNSYNEQFF.